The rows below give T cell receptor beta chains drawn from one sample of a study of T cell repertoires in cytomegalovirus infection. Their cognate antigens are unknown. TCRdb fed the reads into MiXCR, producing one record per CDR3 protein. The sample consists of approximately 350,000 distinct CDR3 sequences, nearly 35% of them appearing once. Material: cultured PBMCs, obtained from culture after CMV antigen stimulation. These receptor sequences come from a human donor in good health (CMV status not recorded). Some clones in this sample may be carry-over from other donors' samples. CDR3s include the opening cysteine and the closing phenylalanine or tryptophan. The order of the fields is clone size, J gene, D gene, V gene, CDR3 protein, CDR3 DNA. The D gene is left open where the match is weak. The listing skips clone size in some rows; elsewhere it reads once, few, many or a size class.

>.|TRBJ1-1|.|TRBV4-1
CASSQVGEGMNTEAFF
TGCGCCAGCAGCCAAGTCGGGGAGGGGATGAACACTGAAGCTTTCTTT
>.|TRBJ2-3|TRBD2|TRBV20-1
CSARDLSREGRRVSTDTQYF
TGCAGTGCTAGAGATCTCTCGCGGGAGGGCCGTCGGGTTAGCACAGATACGCAGTATTTT
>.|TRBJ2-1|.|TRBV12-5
CASGLVLGWDEQFF
TGTGCTAGTGGTTTGGTACTAGGTTGGGATGAGCAGTTCTTC
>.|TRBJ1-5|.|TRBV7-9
CASSLASGFNQPQHF
TGTGCCAGCAGCTTAGCATCAGGTTTCAATCAGCCCCAGCATTTT
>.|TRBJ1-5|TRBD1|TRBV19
CASSTPGQISNQPQHF
TGTGCCAGTAGTACACCGGGACAGATTAGCAATCAGCCCCAGCATTTT
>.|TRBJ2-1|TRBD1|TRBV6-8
CASSNEDRDYNEQFF
TGTGCCAGCAGTAATGAGGACAGGGACTACAATGAGCAGTTCTTC
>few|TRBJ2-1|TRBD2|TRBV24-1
CATSDPGLAYNEQFF
TGTGCCACCAGTGACCCGGGACTAGCCTACAATGAGCAGTTCTTC
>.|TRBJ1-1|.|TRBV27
CASSRSPGRWNTEAFF
TGTGCCAGCAGTAGGAGTCCGGGGAGGTGGAACACTGAAGCTTTCTTT
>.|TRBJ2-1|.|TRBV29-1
CSVEHGSQSSYNEQFF
TGCAGCGTTGAACACGGGAGCCAGAGCTCCTACAATGAGCAGTTCTTC
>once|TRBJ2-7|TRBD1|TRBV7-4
CASSLAGQGGHEQYF
TGTGCCAGCAGCTTAGCGGGACAGGGGGGACACGAGCAGTACTTC
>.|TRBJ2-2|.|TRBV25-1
CASGNRADTGELFF
TGTGCCAGCGGAAACAGGGCCGACACCGGGGAGCTGTTTTTT
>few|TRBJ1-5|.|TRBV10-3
CAISGSDNQPQHF
TGTGCCATCAGTGGTTCCGACAATCAGCCCCAGCATTTT
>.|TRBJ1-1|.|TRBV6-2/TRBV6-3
CASSPDFGITEAFF
TGTGCCAGCAGTCCTGACTTCGGGATCACTGAAGCTTTCTTT
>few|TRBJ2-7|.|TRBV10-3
CAISAGTRSSYEQYF
TGTGCCATCAGTGCAGGGACTCGCTCCTCCTACGAGCAGTACTTC
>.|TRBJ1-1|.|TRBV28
CASNLPYENTEAFF
TGTGCCAGCAACTTACCGTATGAGAACACTGAAGCTTTCTTT
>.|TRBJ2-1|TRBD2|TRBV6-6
CASSRYPGTSGRDNEQFF
TGTGCCAGCAGTCGCTATCCCGGGACTAGCGGGAGAGACAATGAGCAGTTCTTC
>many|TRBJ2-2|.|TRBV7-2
CASSRDLYDGELFF
TGTGCCAGCAGCCGGGACTTGTACGACGGGGAGCTGTTTTTT
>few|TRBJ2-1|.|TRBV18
CASSPTEGGNEQFF
TGTGCCAGCTCACCTACGGAGGGGGGGAATGAGCAGTTCTTC
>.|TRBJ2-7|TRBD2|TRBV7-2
CASSLLSGDYPYEQYF
TGTGCCAGCAGCCTACTTAGCGGGGACTACCCCTACGAGCAGTACTTC
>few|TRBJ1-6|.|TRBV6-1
CASSSTRSRDYNSPLHF
TGTGCCAGCAGTTCGACCCGCTCCAGAGATTATAATTCACCCCTCCACTTT
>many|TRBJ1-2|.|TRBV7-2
CASSLSVTENYGYTF
TGTGCCAGCAGCTTATCGGTGACAGAAAACTATGGCTACACCTTC
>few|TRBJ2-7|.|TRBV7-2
CASSWYNRDYEQYF
TGTGCCAGCAGCTGGTATAACAGGGACTACGAGCAGTACTTC
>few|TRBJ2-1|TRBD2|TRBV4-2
CASSPGGTSGHNEQFF
TGTGCCAGCAGCCCCGGAGGGACTAGCGGGCACAATGAGCAGTTCTTC